This is a list of T cell receptor beta chains from one sample in a study of T-cell reconstitution after alpha-beta-depleted transplantation in children. MiXCR, run by TCRdb on the PCR reads, gives a single entry per CDR3 protein. The data hold under 140,000 distinct CDR3 sequences, with over 9% observed a single time. The source material was PBMCs from the stem cell graft donor, sampled from the stem cell graft. The source is a human donor who donated a stem cell graft to a child with acute lymphoblastic leukemia. CDR3s leave out the opening cysteine and the closing phenylalanine or tryptophan. The order of the fields is V gene, CDR3 protein.

v_gene: TRBV10-3
CDR3aa: AISESPGGEKLF

v_gene: TRBV5-6
CDR3aa: ASSPAMDRARIGEQF

v_gene: TRBV11-2
CDR3aa: ASSPPLGLAGRNEQF

v_gene: TRBV5-1
CDR3aa: ASSSGLAGAETQY

v_gene: TRBV5-1
CDR3aa: ASSAKGQGGTYGMNEQF

v_gene: TRBV7-2
CDR3aa: ASSFQAINQPQH

v_gene: TRBV28
CDR3aa: ASSLVARDTQY

v_gene: TRBV30
CDR3aa: AWSRYRANTGELF

v_gene: TRBV20-1
CDR3aa: SASRQGGNTIY

v_gene: TRBV29-1
CDR3aa: SVLDGVTGELF

v_gene: TRBV5-1
CDR3aa: ASSLVGPGAGY

v_gene: TRBV20-1
CDR3aa: SAPRPGSTNEKLF

v_gene: TRBV5-1
CDR3aa: ASRGVSRDTGELF

v_gene: TRBV30
CDR3aa: AWTLGGGELF

v_gene: TRBV27
CDR3aa: ASRGQGSSREQY

v_gene: TRBV12-3/TRBV12-4
CDR3aa: ASSWDRGVSPLH

v_gene: TRBV15
CDR3aa: ATSRIQGTGEGKTQY

v_gene: TRBV14
CDR3aa: ASSPHQGVAYEQY

v_gene: TRBV20-1
CDR3aa: SADGLAVYEQY

v_gene: TRBV7-9
CDR3aa: ASSSIDTRNAGELF

v_gene: TRBV5-1
CDR3aa: ASSLAQLSYEQY

v_gene: TRBV19
CDR3aa: ASRPKGQGNSYEQY

v_gene: TRBV15
CDR3aa: ATSSLAVTDTQY

v_gene: TRBV6-1
CDR3aa: ASSRSTGWFSGNTIY

v_gene: TRBV14
CDR3aa: ASSPRTGPRPYGYT

v_gene: TRBV4-2
CDR3aa: ASSQTGTSNTGELF

v_gene: TRBV30
CDR3aa: AWSEQLNQPQH

v_gene: TRBV9
CDR3aa: ASSVATDPGELF

v_gene: TRBV3-1
CDR3aa: ASSQGAGSNQPQH

v_gene: TRBV6-1
CDR3aa: ASRRQSQNEQY

v_gene: TRBV6-5
CDR3aa: ASSRGQGAAGANVLT

v_gene: TRBV5-1
CDR3aa: ASSSSSYEQY

v_gene: TRBV20-1
CDR3aa: SARDEPGYLNTEAF

v_gene: TRBV5-1
CDR3aa: ASSLDGGYTDTQY

v_gene: TRBV29-1
CDR3aa: SVEAGQGNEKLF

v_gene: TRBV9
CDR3aa: ASSVALGTGSYEQY

v_gene: TRBV7-6
CDR3aa: ASSLEVTSAYEQY

v_gene: TRBV12-3/TRBV12-4
CDR3aa: ASSPGRPGGYLNEQF

v_gene: TRBV29-1
CDR3aa: SVEEVTSGYNEQF

v_gene: TRBV7-2
CDR3aa: AISLAGWDRGTEAF

v_gene: TRBV12-3/TRBV12-4
CDR3aa: ASSFFVGKTDTQY

v_gene: TRBV12-3/TRBV12-4
CDR3aa: ASSPWTGGMIMNTEAF

v_gene: TRBV20-1
CDR3aa: SADRRQGNEQY

v_gene: TRBV5-1
CDR3aa: ASSVSRSGTGGYNEQF

v_gene: TRBV9
CDR3aa: ASSKGTSESYEQY

v_gene: TRBV12-3/TRBV12-4
CDR3aa: ASSSLAGGPSYEQY

v_gene: TRBV7-6
CDR3aa: ASSPDPNTGELF

v_gene: TRBV12-3/TRBV12-4
CDR3aa: ASSLTREGTDTQY

v_gene: TRBV30
CDR3aa: AWSGLSSYNEQF

v_gene: TRBV9
CDR3aa: ASSDGGSYEQY

v_gene: TRBV20-1
CDR3aa: SARGLASDSNYGYT

v_gene: TRBV7-6
CDR3aa: ASSLADRGPKNIQY

v_gene: TRBV7-2
CDR3aa: ASSLISSYNEQF

v_gene: TRBV9
CDR3aa: ASSVGHTNTGELF

v_gene: TRBV4-3
CDR3aa: ASSQDLGVELF

v_gene: TRBV29-1
CDR3aa: SVVATDTIY

v_gene: TRBV7-2
CDR3aa: ASSHLAGGQHNEQF

v_gene: TRBV6-1
CDR3aa: ASRAQGQGVYGYT